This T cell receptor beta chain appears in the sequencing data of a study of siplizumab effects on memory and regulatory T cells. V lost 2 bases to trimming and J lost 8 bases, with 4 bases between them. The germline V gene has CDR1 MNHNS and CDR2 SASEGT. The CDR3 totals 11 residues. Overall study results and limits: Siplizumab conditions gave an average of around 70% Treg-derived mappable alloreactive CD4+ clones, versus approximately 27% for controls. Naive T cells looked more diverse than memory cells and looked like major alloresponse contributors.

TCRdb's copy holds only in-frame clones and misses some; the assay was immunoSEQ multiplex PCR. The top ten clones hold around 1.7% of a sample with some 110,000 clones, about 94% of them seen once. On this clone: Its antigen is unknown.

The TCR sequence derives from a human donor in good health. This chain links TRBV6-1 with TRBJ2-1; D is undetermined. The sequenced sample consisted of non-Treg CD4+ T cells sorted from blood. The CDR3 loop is CASSEYYEQFF. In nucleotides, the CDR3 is TGTGCCAGCAGTGAATACTATGAGCAGTTCTTC.